The 21 T cell receptor beta chains listed next were all sequenced from one sample in a study of breast tumors, draining lymph nodes, adjacent tissues. Breast cancer patients provided tissue from their axillary draining lymph nodes. TCRdb fed the multiplex PCR reads into MiXCR, producing one record per CDR3 protein. The profile covers some 170,000 distinct CDR3 sequences, with around 33% appearing a single time and more than 3.5% taken by the ten largest. Sample: axillary lymph node tissue. These receptors were obtained from a female donor with breast cancer. Some clones in this sample may be carry-over from other donors' samples.

This clonotype occurred many times. CDR3 coding DNA: TGTGCCAGCGCGAAGAAGCGCCTAGGAGGGGGGGGAGAAACCTATGGCTACACCTTC. Protein product: CASAKKRLGGGGETYGYTF. J is TRBJ1-2 and V is TRBV7-2; the D gene is possibly TRBD1 (6 bases). The CDR3 runs to 19 residues. V was trimmed by 8 bases and J by 4 bases, leaving 32 bases between them. The germline gives CDR1 SGHTA, CDR2 FQGNSA.

The table lists this clonotype with a few counts. A much larger clone differs from this one at a single base, so this may be a read error. This chain connects TRBV3-1 to TRBJ2-3, with D tentatively TRBD1 or TRBD2 (6 bases each). The CDR3 consists of 12 residues. V lost 0 bases and J 14 bases, leaving 12 bases between the germline ends. CDR1 and CDR2 from the germline V gene are LGHDT and YNNKEL (reference sequence). CDR3 in DNA: TGTGCCAGCAGCCAAGAACGGGGGCTTCGGTATTTT. Encoded protein: CASSQERGLRYF.

This clonotype was counted many times. The chain uses TRBV28 and TRBJ1-6, with 10 bases that match TRBD1. CDR1 and CDR2 (germline): MDHEN, SYDVKM. V lost 6 bases, J lost 9 bases, and 11 bases stayed unmatched. The CDR3 length is 16 residues. CDR3 bases: TGTGCCAGCAGACCGACCGGGACAGGGGTAGGTTCACCCCTCCACTTT. It yields the protein CASRPTGTGVGSPLHF.

This clonotype was detected many times. J is TRBJ2-7 and V is TRBV28, with 7 bases fitting TRBD2. The CDR3 runs 13 residues. The germline gives CDR1 MDHEN, CDR2 SYDVKM. J lost 6 bases, V lost 4 bases, and 6 bases had no gene match. As DNA, the CDR3 is TGTGCCAGCAGTTCCTTGACTAGCCCCGAGCAGTACTTC. This codes for CASSSLTSPEQYF. Based on the CDR3 plus reference TRBV28 and TRBJ2-7, the full variable domain is DVKVTQSSRYLVKRTGEKVFLECVQDMDHENMFWYRQDPGLGLRLIYFSYDVKMKEKGDIPEGYSVSREKKERFSLILESASTNQTSMYLCASSSLTSPEQYFGPGTRLTVT.

A word on this clonotype: The junction and the germline gene differ at one end; a read error may be behind it. The gene calls are TRBV19 and TRBJ2-1; tentatively, D is TRBD1 (6 bases). The CDR3 totals 18 residues. Germline V gene sequence: CDR1 LNHDA, CDR2 SQIVND (reference sequence). The CDR3 DNA is TGTGCCAGTAGTATTATCCCCAGGGGCGCGGTTCCCTACAATGAGCCGTTCTTC. Translating gives CASSIIPRGAVPYNEPFF. Together with reference TRBV19 and TRBJ2-1, the CDR3 gives the full variable domain: DGGITQSPKYLFRKEGQNVTLSCEQNLNHDAMYWYRQDPGQGLRLIYYSQIVNDFQKGDIAEGYSVSREKKESFPLTVTSAQKNPTAFYLCASSIIPRGAVPYNEPFFGPGTRLTVL.

A note on this clonotype: In this CDR3 the conserved last residue, phenylalanine or tryptophan, is missing, so a read error is likely. The chain couples TRBV6-2 or TRBV6-3 to TRBJ1-6, with TRBD1 as a possible D gene (6 bases). The CDR3 is made up of 15 amino acids. V was pared by 4 bases and J by 7 bases, with 14 bases between. The V gene's germline CDR1 is MNHEY and CDR2 SVGEGT. The CDR3 spells CASSLQGLSNSPLHL. The DNA for the CDR3 is TGTGCCAGCAGTTTACAGGGCTTGTCGAATTCACCCCTCCACCTT.

This clonotype was found many times. The chain links TRBV5-6 to TRBJ1-2; the D gene is possibly TRBD1 (6 bases). Trimming cost V 2 bases and J 8 bases, with 19 bases left between them. The CDR3 is 15 residues long. Germline CDR1 and CDR2: SGHDT and YYEEEE. This chain's CDR3 is CASSFGGLGAGGYTF. The DNA of the CDR3 is TGTGCCAGCAGCTTTGGGGGACTGGGGGCGGGAGGCTACACCTTC.

This clonotype has a count of ten or more. V and J are TRBV9 and TRBJ1-2, with 9 bases that match TRBD1. CDR1 is SGDLS, CDR2 YYNGEE, per germline. Losses at the gene ends were 0 bases for V and 5 bases for J; bases not matched to a gene: 8. The CDR3 consists of 16 residues. The CDR3 is CASSVGVTGGEYGYTF. CDR3 coding DNA: TGTGCCAGCAGCGTAGGTGTGACAGGGGGGGAATATGGCTACACCTTC.

Many counts were recorded for this clonotype. V and J are TRBV5-5 and TRBJ2-7; 7 bases line up with TRBD2. CDR1 is SGHKS and CDR2 is YYEKEE in the germline V gene (reference sequence). The V gene end was trimmed by 4 bases and the J gene end by 13 bases; junction bases not matched to a gene: 17. The CDR3 runs 14 residues. The CDR3 protein is CASSTGEGLSSFYF. DNA for the CDR3: TGTGCCAGCAGCACGGGGGAGGGACTCTCTAGCTTCTACTTC.

V and J are TRBV20-1 and TRBJ1-4; the match to TRBD1 covers 7 bases. The CDR3 contains 15 residues. J gave up 4 bases and V 2 bases, and 7 bases lay outside the gene matches. Germline-derived CDR1 and CDR2 are DFQATT and SNEGSKA (reference sequence). The CDR3 region is CSARITQGRNEKLFF. CDR3 coding DNA: TGCAGTGCTAGAATAACACAGGGGCGTAATGAAAAACTGTTTTTT.

On this clonotype itself: Germline is not matched at one junction end, which may reflect a read error. The V and J genes are TRBV7-9 and TRBJ2-2; either TRBD1 or TRBD2 may supply D (5 bases each). This CDR3 has 15 residues. Germline CDR1 is SEHNR and CDR2 is FQNEAQ (reference sequence). CDR3: CASSLGQGPTRELFF. CDR3 bases: TGTGCCAGCAGCCTGGGGCAGGGACCCACCAGGGAGCTGTTTTTT.

The sample holds many counts of this clonotype. The chain employs TRBV6-1 and TRBJ1-6; D not certain. Between the trimmed V and J ends, which lost 3 bases and 6 bases, there was a span of 12 bases. The CDR3 is made up of 15 amino acids. Germline V gene sequence: CDR1 MNHNS, CDR2 SASEGT. CDR3 residues: CASSDNRRTNSPLHF. CDR3 nucleotide sequence: TGTGCCAGCAGTGATAATAGACGGACTAATTCACCCCTCCACTTT.

The chain has TRBV5-1 and TRBJ2-2; TRBD1 is a possible D gene (5 bases). CDR1 is SGHRS and CDR2 is YFSETQ in the germline V gene. V was shortened by 4 bases and J by 0 bases, with 13 bases between the two germline ends. The CDR3 spans 16 residues. The CDR3 region is CASSVGAYANTGELFF. CDR3 nucleotides: TGCGCCAGCAGCGTTGGGGCGTATGCGAACACCGGGGAGCTGTTTTTT. The full variable domain, rest sourced from reference TRBV5-1 and TRBJ2-2, is KAGVTQTPRYLIKTRGQQVTLSCSPISGHRSVSWYQQTPGQGLQFLFEYFSETQRNKGNFPGRFSGRQFSNSRSEMNVSTLELGDSALYLCASSVGAYANTGELFFGEGSRLTVL.

This clonotype was detected ten times or more. J is TRBJ2-7 and V is TRBV24-1; D possibly matches TRBD1 or TRBD2 (5 bases each). The CDR3 loop spans 12 amino acids. CDR1 and CDR2 from the germline V gene are KGHDR and SFDVKD. Between the trimmed V and J ends, which lost 9 bases and 1 base, there was a span of 9 bases. CDR3 DNA sequence: TGTGCCACCGGGACGGATTCCTACGAGCAGTACTTC. It encodes CATGTDSYEQYF.

At least ten counts were recorded for this clonotype. The chain joins TRBV29-1 to TRBJ2-3, with D possibly TRBD2 on 6 matching bases. The CDR3 runs to 15 residues. The V and J ends lost 4 bases and 0 bases respectively, with 14 bases between them. Germline CDR1 SQVTM, CDR2 ANQGSEA. As DNA, the CDR3 is TGCAGCGTTGTTAGTCGGGGAGGTAGCACAGATACGCAGTATTTT. Translated, it gives CSVVSRGGSTDTQYF.

This clonotype was detected ten times or more. The rearrangement links TRBV5-1 to TRBJ1-2, with TRBD1 matching 9 bases. The trim removed 2 bases at V and 3 bases at J, leaving 2 bases unmatched. CDR1 is SGHRS and CDR2 is YFSETQ in the germline V gene. The CDR3 has 14 residues. In nucleotides, the CDR3 is TGCGCCAGCAGCTTACAGGGGGCATACTATGGCTACACCTTC. Protein: CASSLQGAYYGYTF.

In the case of this clonotype: Being one base from a much bigger clone, this may be a read error. The chain uses TRBV30 and TRBJ2-1, with TRBD2 as a possible D gene (6 bases). Germline lookup yields CDR1 GTSNPN and CDR2 SVGIG (reference sequence). CDR3 size: 14 residues. CDR3 loop: CAWRTSWAYGEKFF. The DNA for the CDR3 is TGTGCCTGGAGGACTAGTTGGGCCTACGGTGAGAAGTTCTTC.

This chain uses TRBV29-1 with TRBJ2-5, with D possibly matching TRBD2 (7 bases). V was cut by 5 bases and J by 0 bases, with 16 bases left in between. Germline V lookup: CDR1 SQVTM, CDR2 ANQGSEA. The CDR3 consists of 15 residues. In nucleotides, the CDR3 is TGCAGCGTTCGCGGCGGGGGCCGTGACCAAGAGACCCAGTACTTC. Its translation: CSVRGGGRDQETQYF. Looking up the rest from reference TRBV29-1 and TRBJ2-5 gives the full variable domain: SAVISQKPSRDICQRGTSLTIQCQVDSQVTMMFWYRQQPGQSLTLIATANQGSEATYESGFVIDKFPISRPNLTFSTLTVSNMSPEDSSIYLCSVRGGGRDQETQYFGPGTRLLVL.

This clonotype was picked up many times. The chain recombines TRBV3-2 with TRBJ2-1. TRBV3-2 is a pseudogene. The CDR3 consists of 16 residues. CDR3 sequence reads: CASSQDRFRWVDEQFF. CDR3 nucleotides: TGTGCCAGCAGCCAAGATAGATTTAGGTGGGTCGATGAGCAGTTCTTC.

The rearrangement joins TRBV5-1 to TRBJ2-2; the match to TRBD1 covers 8 bases. CDR1 and CDR2 from the germline V gene are SGHRS and YFSETQ. J was trimmed by 7 bases and V by 4 bases; bases with no gene match: 21. The CDR3 runs 19 residues. This chain's CDR3 is CASSPTQGASSAEGGELFF. The DNA of the CDR3 is TGCGCCAGCAGCCCAACCCAGGGGGCCTCTAGCGCAGAGGGCGGGGAGCTGTTTTTT.

This clonotype was counted ten times or more. The chain couples TRBV20-1 to TRBJ2-3; 14 bases align to TRBD2. The CDR3 loop spans 15 amino acids. Germline CDR1 reads DFQATT; CDR2 reads SNEGSKA (reference sequence). J lost 5 bases, V lost 4 bases, and 5 bases had no gene match. CDR3 bases: TGCAGTGCTACAAGGACTAGCGGGGGGAAAGATACGCAGTATTTT. Translation: CSATRTSGGKDTQYF.